This T cell receptor (beta chain) originates from a study of regulatory T cells in long-lasting Graves disease. Findings and limits, study-wide: Persistent cases of Graves' showed reduced TCR diversity relative to newly diagnosed patients. Persistent disease was characterized by preferential usage of TRBV28, TRBJ1-2 and TRBJ2-5.

Time point indicated: persistent/refractory GD, antithyroid drugs over 5 years with positive TRAb. There was RNA extracted from PBMCs, and the TCR library was made from it. EDTA tubes collected 9 to 9.5 milliliters of peripheral blood. Both iRepertoire HTBI primers and Arm-PCR of CDR3 regions were used to build the TCR beta libraries. TCRdb used MiXCR to reprocess the multiplex PCR reads, holding one entry per CDR3 protein. The sample carries some 330,000 distinct CDR3 sequences, more than 20% recorded once. This CDR3 comprises 14 residues. V lost 1 base and J 2 bases, leaving 8 bases between the germline ends. This clonotype was counted only a few times. Its antigen remains unknown.

The specimen was peripheral blood mononuclear cells (PBMCs), collected when the disease was refractory, from a patient treated with antithyroid drugs. The gene calls are TRBV12-3 or TRBV12-4 and TRBJ1-2; a possible D gene is TRBD1 (5 bases). The clonotype originates from a woman aged 40 to 55 with Graves disease. CDR3 sequence: CASSLGGLNYGYTF. The CDR3 DNA is TGTGCCAGCAGTTTAGGGGGCCTAAACTATGGCTACACCTTC.